This T cell receptor (beta chain) was sequenced in a study of beta chain features in type 1 diabetes (dated by TCRdb to between 2018 and 2020). A note on the overall study: Patients and healthy donors did not differ in mean age, gender distribution, total cell number or subset yield. A total of over 90,000,000 sorted cells were examined across all samples, and a strong correlation was observed between cell number per subset and RNA yield. In the study, recently diagnosed type 1 diabetes patients and matched healthy donors were compared on the TCRB repertoires of their sorted circulating CD4+ T cell subsets. Whereas all 28 donors provided naive and central memory subsets, regulatory and stem cell-like memory subsets were isolated from just 8 patients and roughly 8 healthy donors. The full study reports these points: Fewer insertions and more nucleotide deletions at VDJ recombination sites were observed in patients with type 1 diabetes, implying thymic rearrangement abnormalities. Shorter templates might have been favored by PCR, but patient and control samples were amplified and corrected together, so both groups would have been affected equally by any skew. Type 1 diabetes patients showed a moderate but significant shortening of TCRB CDR3 length in all four CD4+ subsets. HLA sub-analyses involved small numbers of individuals, so any influence of HLA type on TCRB rearrangement remained unresolved. Because cDNA was sequenced instead of genomic DNA, highly expressing activated cells could be over-represented, though the groups showed no difference in activation or CD3 levels. The naive, central memory and regulatory TCRB repertoires appeared to resemble one another more closely among patients than among healthy donors.

Each donor gave one peripheral blood draw, averaging about 100 mL, which was collected into heparinised tubes. A BD FACSAria II and a panel including CD45RO, CCR7, CD25, CD127, CD95 and CD27 were used to sort naive, central memory, regulatory and stem cell-like memory CD4+ T cells. All sorted populations exceeded 95% purity. Right away, PBMCs were isolated by Lymphoprep density gradient centrifugation and were stained directly, with no culture step. To minimize batch effects, samples were stained and sorted in pairs, one healthy donor with one patient per experiment. This clone was seen a handful of times. The specificity of this receptor is unknown. Qualities for individual bases were not recorded, and no much larger clone is one base off. The High Capacity cDNA Reverse Transcription Kit was used to reverse transcribe all of the isolated RNA, meaning that expressed TCRB transcripts were what got sequenced. Deep immunoSEQ sequencing was performed on naive, central memory and regulatory T cell samples, with an average of about 3.6 million total reads per sample. Sorted cells were lysed in RLT buffer, and RNA was extracted using DNase-treated RNeasy Micro or Mini kits according to cell number. To prevent cross-contamination, every cell subset was processed on its own, while patient and healthy donor samples were processed together. The immunoSEQ multiplex PCR was used to amplify TCRB sequences from cDNA, yielding 87-bp fragments that span the CDR3 region. Amplicons were sequenced on the Illumina HiSeq platform. On the authors' methods: PCR bias was corrected computationally using synthetic template baselines, and reads within Hamming distance 2 were collapsed, with unmergeable singletons discarded. Reads were aligned against IMGT so that V, D and J genes, CDR3 length and insertions or deletions at six rearrangement sites could be assigned. Within each subset, clonotype counts were normalized to the number of sorted cells before true diversity and Gini coefficients were calculated with the tcR R package. The overlap coefficient, calculated on TCRB nucleotide sequences, was used to quantify repertoire sharing. TCRdb holds this immuneACCESS table with in-frame rearrangements only. Some clones are missing; in checked studies, unresolved V genes explain under half, and the rest has no known cause. The V and J calls and clone size come from that table; D and trimming were worked out from the DNA. The sample table shows 250,000 to 350,000 clones, and roughly 15% are seen once. Together, the top ten hold more than 6.5% of the sample.

Trimmed from V: 3 bases; trimmed from J: 8 bases; junction bases lacking a gene match: 5. Looking up the germline V gene yields CDR1 SQVTM and CDR2 ANQGSEA. Spanning cysteine to phenylalanine, the CDR3 consists of 13 amino acids. Only the CDR3 part of the read is kept: 39 bases, read in frame from the first base. The sequence is built from TRBV29-1 and TRBJ2-1, with TRBD1 identical over 9 junction bases. The sequenced material came from central memory CD4+ T cells from blood. The clonotype comes from a man under 40 in good health. This receptor has the CDR3 CSVEGQGWDEQFF. The nucleotide sequence is TGCAGCGTTGAGGGACAGGGTTGGGATGAGCAGTTCTTC.